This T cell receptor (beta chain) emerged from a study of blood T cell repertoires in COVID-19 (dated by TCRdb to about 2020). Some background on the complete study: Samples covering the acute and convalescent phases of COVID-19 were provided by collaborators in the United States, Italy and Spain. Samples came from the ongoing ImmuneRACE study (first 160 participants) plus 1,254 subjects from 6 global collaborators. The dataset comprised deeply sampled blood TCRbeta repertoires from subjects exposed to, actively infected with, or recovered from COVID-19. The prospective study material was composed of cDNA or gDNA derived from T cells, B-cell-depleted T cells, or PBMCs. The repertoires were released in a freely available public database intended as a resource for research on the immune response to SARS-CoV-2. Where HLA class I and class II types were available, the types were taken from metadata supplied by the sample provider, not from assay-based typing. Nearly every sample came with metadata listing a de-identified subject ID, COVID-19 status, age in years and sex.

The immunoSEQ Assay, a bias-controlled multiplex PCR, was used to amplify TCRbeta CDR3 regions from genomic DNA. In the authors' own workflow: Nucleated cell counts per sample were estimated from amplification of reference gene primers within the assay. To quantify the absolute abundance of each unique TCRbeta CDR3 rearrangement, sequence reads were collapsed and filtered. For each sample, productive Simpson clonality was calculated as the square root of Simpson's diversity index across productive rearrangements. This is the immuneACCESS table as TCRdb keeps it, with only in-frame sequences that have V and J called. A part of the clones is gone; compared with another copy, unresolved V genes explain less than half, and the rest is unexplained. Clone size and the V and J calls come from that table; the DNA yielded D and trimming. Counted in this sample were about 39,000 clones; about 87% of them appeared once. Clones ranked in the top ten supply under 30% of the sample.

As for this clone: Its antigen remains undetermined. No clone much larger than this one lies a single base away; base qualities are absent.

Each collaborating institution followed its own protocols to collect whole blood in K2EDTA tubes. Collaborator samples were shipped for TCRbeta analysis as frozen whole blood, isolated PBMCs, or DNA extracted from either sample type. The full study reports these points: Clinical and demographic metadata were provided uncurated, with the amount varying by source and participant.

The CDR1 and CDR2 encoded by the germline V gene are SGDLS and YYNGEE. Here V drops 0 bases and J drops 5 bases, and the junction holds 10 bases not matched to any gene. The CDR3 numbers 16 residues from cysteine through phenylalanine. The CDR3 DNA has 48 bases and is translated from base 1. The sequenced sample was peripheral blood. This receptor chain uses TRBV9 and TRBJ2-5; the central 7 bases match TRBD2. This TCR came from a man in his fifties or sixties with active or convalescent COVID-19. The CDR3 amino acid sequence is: CASSVGFEGGRETQYF. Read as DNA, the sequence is TGTGCCAGCAGCGTAGGTTTTGAGGGAGGGCGGGAGACCCAGTACTTC.